This record concerns one TCR beta chain sequence. Trimming pared 5 bases from V and 5 bases from J, leaving 10 bases between. The CDR3 sequence is 13 residues long. Looked up from germline, CDR1 is MNHEY and CDR2 is SVGAGI. Study processing details: Amplified reference gene primers provided the basis for estimating nucleated cell counts. The repertoire was sequenced with immunoSEQ multiplex PCR; TCRdb's copy has only in-frame clones and lacks some. From that table come the V and J calls and clone size; the DNA was used to work out D and trimming. Seen here are 85,000 to 95,000 clones, roughly 86% observed once, and the top ten hold 7% to 9%. This entry is derived from a study of blood T cell repertoires in COVID-19. In the study overall: Acute-phase and convalescent COVID-19 samples originated in the United States, Italy and Spain. PBMCs, B-cell-depleted T cells, or T cells were the source of the cDNA or gDNA that made up the material.

The sequencing sample was made of peripheral blood. This rearrangement joins TRBV6-5 to TRBJ1-5; unclear D gene. The clonotype originates from a human donor with acute or convalescent COVID-19. The donor label of this sample is uncertain. The chain's CDR3 is CASSPTRDQPQHF. The CDR3 region has the DNA TGTGCCAGCAGTCCGACGAGGGATCAGCCCCAGCATTTT.